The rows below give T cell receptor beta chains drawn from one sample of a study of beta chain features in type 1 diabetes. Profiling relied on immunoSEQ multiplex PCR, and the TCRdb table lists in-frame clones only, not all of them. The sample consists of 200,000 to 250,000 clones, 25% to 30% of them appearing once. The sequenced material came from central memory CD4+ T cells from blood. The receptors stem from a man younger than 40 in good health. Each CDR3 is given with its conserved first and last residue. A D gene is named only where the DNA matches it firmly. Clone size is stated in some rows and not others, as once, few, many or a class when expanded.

cdr3_aa: CASSLNRGYTDTQYF
cdr3_nt: TGTGCCAGCTCACTAAACCGAGGCTACACAGATACGCAGTATTTT
v_call: TRBV18
d_call: NA
j_call: TRBJ2-3
clone_size: many

cdr3_aa: CASSLGPAGITDTQYF
cdr3_nt: TGCGCCAGCAGCTTAGGCCCAGCGGGAATAACAGATACGCAGTATTTT
v_call: TRBV5-1
d_call: TRBD2
j_call: TRBJ2-3
clone_size: few

cdr3_aa: CASSDPFSGAGELFF
cdr3_nt: TGTGCCAGCAGCGACCCCTTTAGCGGGGCCGGGGAGCTGTTTTTT
v_call: TRBV7-9
d_call: TRBD2
j_call: TRBJ2-2
clone_size: many

cdr3_aa: CASSAGIEQTQYF
cdr3_nt: TGTGCCAGCAGCGCGGGAATTGAACAGACCCAGTACTTC
v_call: TRBV11-2
d_call: NA
j_call: TRBJ2-5
clone_size: NA

cdr3_aa: CASSLKDIYNEQFF
cdr3_nt: TGCGCCAGCAGCTTAAAAGACATTTACAATGAGCAGTTCTTC
v_call: TRBV5-1
d_call: NA
j_call: TRBJ2-1
clone_size: many

cdr3_aa: CASSARASNTGELFF
cdr3_nt: TGCGCCAGCAGCGCCCGGGCCTCGAACACCGGGGAGCTGTTTTTT
v_call: TRBV5-1
d_call: NA
j_call: TRBJ2-2
clone_size: NA

cdr3_aa: CASRELVGAGGYEQYF
cdr3_nt: TGTGCCAGCAGGGAACTGGTGGGAGCGGGAGGCTACGAGCAGTACTTC
v_call: TRBV2
d_call: TRBD2
j_call: TRBJ2-7
clone_size: NA

cdr3_aa: CASSGPHPTDTQYF
cdr3_nt: TGTGCCAGCAGTGGTCCCCATCCTACAGATACGCAGTATTTT
v_call: TRBV2
d_call: NA
j_call: TRBJ2-3
clone_size: few

cdr3_aa: CASSPTPGTLAKNIQYF
cdr3_nt: TGTGCCAGCAGTCCTACTCCCGGGACCCTAGCCAAAAACATTCAGTACTTC
v_call: TRBV7-2
d_call: NA
j_call: TRBJ2-4
clone_size: NA

cdr3_aa: CASSLRGTSGETQYF
cdr3_nt: TGTGCCAGCAGCCTACGGGGAACTAGTGGAGAGACCCAGTACTTC
v_call: TRBV9
d_call: NA
j_call: TRBJ2-5
clone_size: NA

cdr3_aa: CASSWNTEAFF
cdr3_nt: TGTGCCAGCAGTTGGAACACTGAAGCTTTCTTT
v_call: TRBV28
d_call: NA
j_call: TRBJ1-1
clone_size: NA

cdr3_aa: CASSKSRRRDGYTF
cdr3_nt: TGTGCCAGCAGTAAATCCCGCCGGAGGGATGGCTACACCTTC
v_call: TRBV25-1
d_call: NA
j_call: TRBJ1-2
clone_size: NA

cdr3_aa: CSVGRGDQYF
cdr3_nt: TGCAGCGTTGGGAGGGGAGACCAGTACTTC
v_call: TRBV29-1
d_call: NA
j_call: TRBJ2-5
clone_size: NA

cdr3_aa: CASSLDRGAAWPDTQYF
cdr3_nt: TGTGCCAGCAGCTTAGATAGAGGGGCAGCATGGCCAGATACGCAGTATTTT
v_call: TRBV11-2
d_call: NA
j_call: TRBJ2-3
clone_size: NA

cdr3_aa: CASTFETADIQYF
cdr3_nt: TGTGCCAGTACGTTCGAGACAGCGGACATTCAGTACTTC
v_call: TRBV2
d_call: NA
j_call: TRBJ2-4
clone_size: NA

cdr3_aa: CASSLTGPIYEQYF
cdr3_nt: TGTGCCAGCAGTCTGACAGGACCTATCTACGAGCAGTACTTC
v_call: TRBV27
d_call: NA
j_call: TRBJ2-7
clone_size: few

cdr3_aa: CASSPPASSDTQYF
cdr3_nt: TGTGCCAGCTCACCACCGGCCAGTTCAGATACGCAGTATTTT
v_call: TRBV18
d_call: NA
j_call: TRBJ2-3
clone_size: few

cdr3_aa: CASSQTSGGGNEQFF
cdr3_nt: TGTGCCAGCAGCCAGACTAGCGGGGGGGGCAATGAGCAGTTCTTC
v_call: TRBV6-6
d_call: TRBD2
j_call: TRBJ2-1
clone_size: NA

cdr3_aa: CASSLVSGGAKNIQYF
cdr3_nt: TGTGCCAGCAGCTTGGTTAGCGGGGGTGCCAAAAACATTCAGTACTTC
v_call: TRBV5-6
d_call: TRBD2
j_call: TRBJ2-4
clone_size: NA

cdr3_aa: CASSPSAGAGTGNEQFF
cdr3_nt: TGCGCCAGCAGCCCCTCGGCGGGAGCGGGAACGGGCAATGAGCAGTTCTTC
v_call: TRBV4-3
d_call: TRBD2
j_call: TRBJ2-1
clone_size: NA

cdr3_aa: CSVATGFGTDTQYF
cdr3_nt: TGCAGCGTCGCAACAGGATTCGGAACAGATACGCAGTATTTT
v_call: TRBV29-1
d_call: NA
j_call: TRBJ2-3
clone_size: few

cdr3_aa: CASSGAREELKLTDTQYF
cdr3_nt: TGTGCCAGCAGCGGCGCCCGGGAGGAACTTAAACTCACAGATACGCAGTATTTT
v_call: TRBV5-4
d_call: TRBD2
j_call: TRBJ2-3
clone_size: few

cdr3_aa: CACSRPLDNQPQHF
cdr3_nt: TGTGCCTGTTCAAGGCCCCTGGACAATCAGCCCCAGCATTTT
v_call: TRBV30
d_call: NA
j_call: TRBJ1-5
clone_size: NA

cdr3_aa: CASTLGRGYGYTF
cdr3_nt: TGTGCCAGTACCCTCGGGCGGGGGTATGGCTACACCTTC
v_call: TRBV19
d_call: NA
j_call: TRBJ1-2
clone_size: few

cdr3_aa: CASSTREGPKETQYF
cdr3_nt: TGTGCCAGCAGTACCCGGGAGGGACCGAAGGAGACCCAGTACTTC
v_call: TRBV6-5
d_call: TRBD2
j_call: TRBJ2-5
clone_size: NA

cdr3_aa: CASSSSTGGAYEQYF
cdr3_nt: TGTGCCAGCAGCTCCTCGACTGGTGGGGCGTACGAGCAGTACTTC
v_call: TRBV7-2
d_call: NA
j_call: TRBJ2-7
clone_size: few

cdr3_aa: CASSPAGQETQYF
cdr3_nt: TGTGCCAGCAGTCCCGCAGGACAAGAGACCCAGTACTTC
v_call: TRBV25-1
d_call: NA
j_call: TRBJ2-5
clone_size: NA

cdr3_aa: CAWSDRDGETQYF
cdr3_nt: TGTGCCTGGAGTGACCGAGATGGAGAGACCCAGTACTTC
v_call: TRBV30
d_call: NA
j_call: TRBJ2-5
clone_size: NA

cdr3_aa: CASSVGTSYEQYF
cdr3_nt: TGTGCCAGCAGTGTCGGGACCTCCTACGAGCAGTACTTC
v_call: TRBV2
d_call: NA
j_call: TRBJ2-7
clone_size: few

cdr3_aa: CASSQGDTQYF
cdr3_nt: TGTGCCAGCAGCCAAGGGGATACGCAGTATTTT
v_call: TRBV16
d_call: NA
j_call: TRBJ2-3
clone_size: NA

cdr3_aa: CASSQGASSQPQHF
cdr3_nt: TGTGCCAGCAGCCAAGGGGCATCGAGTCAGCCCCAGCATTTT
v_call: TRBV4-2
d_call: NA
j_call: TRBJ1-5
clone_size: NA

cdr3_aa: CASSSYRAYEQYF
cdr3_nt: TGTGCCAGCAGCTCCTACAGGGCCTACGAGCAGTACTTC
v_call: TRBV5-6
d_call: NA
j_call: TRBJ2-7
clone_size: NA

cdr3_aa: CASSLGVVSSNEQFF
cdr3_nt: TGTGCCAGCAGTTTAGGGGTAGTTAGTTCCAATGAGCAGTTCTTC
v_call: TRBV27
d_call: NA
j_call: TRBJ2-1
clone_size: NA

cdr3_aa: CASSLQGRGHEQYF
cdr3_nt: TGTGCCAGCAGCTTACAGGGAAGGGGCCACGAGCAGTACTTC
v_call: TRBV7-9
d_call: NA
j_call: TRBJ2-7
clone_size: few

cdr3_aa: CASSLAGTGTDTQYF
cdr3_nt: TGCGCCAGCAGCTTGGCCGGCACGGGCACAGATACGCAGTATTTT
v_call: TRBV5-1
d_call: NA
j_call: TRBJ2-3
clone_size: few

cdr3_aa: CASSYVGTQYF
cdr3_nt: TGTGCCAGCAGTTACGTAGGGACCCAGTACTTC
v_call: TRBV6-5
d_call: NA
j_call: TRBJ2-5
clone_size: NA

cdr3_aa: CASSLDSGGSYNEQFF
cdr3_nt: TGTGCCAGCAGCTTAGATTCGGGGGGCTCCTACAATGAGCAGTTCTTC
v_call: TRBV7-2
d_call: TRBD2
j_call: TRBJ2-1
clone_size: few

cdr3_aa: CASRTDSYNEQFF
cdr3_nt: TGTGCCAGCAGGACGGACTCCTACAATGAGCAGTTCTTC
v_call: TRBV5-4
d_call: NA
j_call: TRBJ2-1
clone_size: NA

cdr3_aa: CASTLSGETQYF
cdr3_nt: TGTGCCAGCACCCTAAGCGGAGAGACCCAGTACTTC
v_call: TRBV2
d_call: NA
j_call: TRBJ2-5
clone_size: NA

cdr3_aa: CATSSGQSSGNTIYF
cdr3_nt: TGTGCCACCAGCAGCGGCCAGAGCTCTGGAAACACCATATATTTT
v_call: TRBV15
d_call: NA
j_call: TRBJ1-3
clone_size: NA

cdr3_aa: CASSLVIGQGFSYEQYF
cdr3_nt: TGCGCCAGCAGCTTGGTCATAGGACAGGGGTTTTCCTACGAGCAGTACTTC
v_call: TRBV5-1
d_call: TRBD1
j_call: TRBJ2-7
clone_size: NA